This entry is about one T cell receptor (beta chain). Germline values: CDR1 SNHLY, CDR2 FYNNEI. V shed 7 bases and J 2 bases; nucleotides not matched to a gene: 9. The CDR3 sequence is 15 residues long. This sample stems from a study of shared clonotypes between healthy human individuals. The protocol was immunoSEQ multiplex PCR, while the TCRdb copy is restricted to in-frame clones and leaves out a portion. The table records roughly 2,500,000 clones, 80% to 95% of them present only once. The J gene is TRBJ2-7, the V gene TRBV2; 9 bases agree with TRBD1. This clonotype originated in a man aged 18 to 29 in good health. Some clones in this sample may be carry-over from other donors' samples. The source material was naive CD4+ T cells from PBMCs. Noted subset: CD45RA+ positively selected. The CDR3 region is CASMKDRGNPYEQYF. The CDR3 nucleotides read TGTGCCAGCATGAAGGACAGGGGAAACCCCTACGAGCAGTACTTC.